This T cell receptor (beta chain) was documented in a study of cytomegalovirus exposure and HLA in healthy donors. Study background: Tens of millions of unique TCR sequences came from HLA-typed donors in an early release.

This clone has more than one count but fewer than ten. Its antigen remains unidentified. In germline, CDR1 is LGHNT, CDR2 FRNRAP. CDR3 length: 13 residues. The V end was cut by 7 bases, the J end by 1 base, with 10 bases between. The PCR ran on 60 Vbeta and 13 Jbeta primers. The method was immunoSEQ multiplex PCR; TCRdb's version includes in-frame clones alone and lacks a portion of them. In the table there are tens of thousands of clones, roughly 60% of which are singletons. Points from the study as a whole: CMV serostatus was the only immune exposure information that was available.

The chain combines TRBV12-5 with TRBJ1-1; D may be TRBD1 (6 bases). The TCR comes from a boy younger than 18 in good health and CMV-seropositive. The sequencing sample was made of PBMCs. The CDR3 spells CASARTANTEAFF. In DNA form, the CDR3 reads TGTGCTAGTGCCCGGACAGCGAACACTGAAGCTTTCTTT.